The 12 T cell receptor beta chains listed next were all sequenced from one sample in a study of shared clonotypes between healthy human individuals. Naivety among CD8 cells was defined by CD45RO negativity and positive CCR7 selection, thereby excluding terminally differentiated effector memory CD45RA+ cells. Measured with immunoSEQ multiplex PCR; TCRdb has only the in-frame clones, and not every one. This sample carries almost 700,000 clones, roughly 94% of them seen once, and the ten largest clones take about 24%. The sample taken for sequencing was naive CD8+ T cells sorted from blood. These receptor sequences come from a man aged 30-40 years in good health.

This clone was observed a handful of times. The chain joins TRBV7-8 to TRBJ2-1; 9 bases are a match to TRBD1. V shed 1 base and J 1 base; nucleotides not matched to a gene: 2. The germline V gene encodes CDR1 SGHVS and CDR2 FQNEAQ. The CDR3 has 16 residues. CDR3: CASSLGTGESYNEQFF. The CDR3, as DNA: TGTGCCAGCAGCTTAGGGACAGGGGAGTCCTACAATGAGCAGTTCTTC.

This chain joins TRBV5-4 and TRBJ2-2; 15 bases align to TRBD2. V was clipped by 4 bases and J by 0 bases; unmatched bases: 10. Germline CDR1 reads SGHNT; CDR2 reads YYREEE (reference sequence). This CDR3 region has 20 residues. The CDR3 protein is CASSPQGTSGGIANTGELFF. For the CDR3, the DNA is TGTGCCAGCAGCCCCCAGGGGACTAGCGGGGGGATCGCGAACACCGGGGAGCTGTTTTTT.

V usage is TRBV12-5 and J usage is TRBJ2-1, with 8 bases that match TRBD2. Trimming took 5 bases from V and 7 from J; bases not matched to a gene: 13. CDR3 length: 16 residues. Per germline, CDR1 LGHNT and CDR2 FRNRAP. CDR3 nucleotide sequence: TGTGCTAGTGGTCCGTCGAGGAGCGGGAGTATAAATGAGCAGTTCTTC. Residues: CASGPSRSGSINEQFF.

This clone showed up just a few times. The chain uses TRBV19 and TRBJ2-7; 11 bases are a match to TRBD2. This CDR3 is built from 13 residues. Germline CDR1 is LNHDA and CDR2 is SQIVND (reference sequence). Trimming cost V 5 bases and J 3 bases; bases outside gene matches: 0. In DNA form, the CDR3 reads TGTGCCAGTAGTGGACTAGCGGGCTACGAGCAGTACTTC. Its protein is CASSGLAGYEQYF.

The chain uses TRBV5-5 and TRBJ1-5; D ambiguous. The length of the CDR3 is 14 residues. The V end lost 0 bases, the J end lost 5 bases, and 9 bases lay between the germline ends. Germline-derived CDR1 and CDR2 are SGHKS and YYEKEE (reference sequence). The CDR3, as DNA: TGTGCCAGCAGCTTGGAAGGGTTGTATCAGCCCCAGCATTTT. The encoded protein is CASSLEGLYQPQHF. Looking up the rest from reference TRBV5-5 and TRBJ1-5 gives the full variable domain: DAGVTQSPTHLIKTRGQQVTLRCSPISGHKSVSWYQQVLGQGPQFIFQYYEKEERGRGNFPDRFSARQFPNYSSELNVNALLLGDSALYLCASSLEGLYQPQHFGDGTRLSIL.

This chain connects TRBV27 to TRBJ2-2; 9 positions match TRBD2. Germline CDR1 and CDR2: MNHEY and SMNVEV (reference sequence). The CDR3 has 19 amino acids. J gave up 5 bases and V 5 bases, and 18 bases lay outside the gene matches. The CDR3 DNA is TGTGCCAGCAGTCCCTCGTCTAGCGGGGAGGGCCAGGAGACCGGGGAGCTGTTTTTT. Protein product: CASSPSSSGEGQETGELFF.

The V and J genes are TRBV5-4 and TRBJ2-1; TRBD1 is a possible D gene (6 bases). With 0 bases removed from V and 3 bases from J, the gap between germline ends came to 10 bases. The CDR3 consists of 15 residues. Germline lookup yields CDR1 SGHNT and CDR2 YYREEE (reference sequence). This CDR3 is CASSLAGVDYNEQFF. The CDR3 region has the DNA TGTGCCAGCAGCTTGGCAGGGGTAGACTACAATGAGCAGTTCTTC.

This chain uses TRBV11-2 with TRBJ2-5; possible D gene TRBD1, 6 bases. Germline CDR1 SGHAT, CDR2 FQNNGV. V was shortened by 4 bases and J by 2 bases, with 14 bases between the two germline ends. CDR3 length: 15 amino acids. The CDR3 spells CASSSLGGKQETQYF. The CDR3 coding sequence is TGTGCCAGCAGCTCCCTAGGGGGAAAACAAGAGACCCAGTACTTC.

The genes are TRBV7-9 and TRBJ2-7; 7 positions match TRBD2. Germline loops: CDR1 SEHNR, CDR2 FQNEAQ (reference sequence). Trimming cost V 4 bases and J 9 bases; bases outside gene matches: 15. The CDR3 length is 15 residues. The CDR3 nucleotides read TGTGCCAGCAGCTCCCCTGGGCAGCGGGAATTCGGGCAGTACTTC. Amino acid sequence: CASSSPGQREFGQYF.

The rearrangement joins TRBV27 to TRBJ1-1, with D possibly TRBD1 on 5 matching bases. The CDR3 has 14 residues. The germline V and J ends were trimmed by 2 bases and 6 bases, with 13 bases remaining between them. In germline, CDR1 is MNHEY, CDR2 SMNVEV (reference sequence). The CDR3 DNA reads TGTGCCAGCAGTTTAATGGGGACGGGACCTGAAGCTTTCTTT. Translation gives CASSLMGTGPEAFF.

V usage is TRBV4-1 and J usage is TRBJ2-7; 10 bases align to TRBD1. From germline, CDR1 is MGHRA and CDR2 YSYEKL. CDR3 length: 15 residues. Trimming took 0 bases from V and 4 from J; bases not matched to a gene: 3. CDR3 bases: TGCGCCAGCAGCCAAGAGGGGGACAGGGGTTACGAGCAGTACTTC. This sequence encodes CASSQEGDRGYEQYF.

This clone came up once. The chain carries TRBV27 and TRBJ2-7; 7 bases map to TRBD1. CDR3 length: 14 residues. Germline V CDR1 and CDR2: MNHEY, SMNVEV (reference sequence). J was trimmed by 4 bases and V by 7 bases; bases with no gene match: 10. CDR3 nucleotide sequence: TGTGCCAGCAAAGACAGGGTAGAGGATTACGAGCAGTACTTC. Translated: CASKDRVEDYEQYF.